The 21 T cell receptor beta chains presented below share a single source sample, sequenced in a study of CD8 T cells in ankylosing spondylitis. No antigen has been assigned to these receptors. Study results and caveats: For ankylosing spondylitis blood, a TCR beta motif of under 10 highly homologous variants appeared characteristic.

In TCRdb, the 5' RACE reads were re-called with MiXCR into one record per CDR3 protein. This repertoire shows about 800,000 distinct CDR3 sequences, 12% found once; its top ten account for 0.51%. The material sequenced was blood, either unsorted or a sorted T cell fraction (not recorded which). These receptor sequences come from a male donor with ankylosing spondylitis.

In its sample, this clonotype was seen a few times. This chain links TRBV7-2 with TRBJ2-1, with unresolved D. The CDR3 consists of 14 residues. Germline V gene data show CDR1 as SGHTA and CDR2 as FQGNSA. Between the trimmed V and J ends, which lost 2 bases and 4 bases, there was a span of 9 bases. The CDR3 spells CASSLQTTYNEQFF. The DNA of the CDR3 is TGTGCCAGCAGCTTACAGACGACTTACAATGAGCAGTTCTTC.

This clonotype was seen more than once but under ten times. The rearrangement uses TRBV5-1 and TRBJ1-1; TRBD1 might be the D (6 bases). The CDR3 covers 14 residues. V lost 6 bases and J 4 bases, leaving 16 bases between the germline ends. CDR1 and CDR2 from the germline V gene are SGHRS and YFSETQ. The CDR3 loop reads CASKEGGPSTEAFF. Here the CDR3 DNA reads TGCGCCAGCAAGGAGGGGGGGCCCAGCACTGAAGCTTTCTTT.

This chain links TRBV29-1 with TRBJ2-1; D possibly matches TRBD1 or TRBD2 (5 bases each). The CDR3 contains 15 residues. V was shortened by 7 bases and J by 4 bases, with 20 bases between the two germline ends. Germline V gene lookup returns CDR1 SQVTM and CDR2 ANQGSEA. The CDR3 sequence: CSGWGDGAGYNEQFF. The CDR3 nucleotides read TGCAGCGGATGGGGAGATGGGGCCGGGTACAATGAGCAGTTCTTC.

In its sample, this clonotype was seen many times. The genes are TRBV10-3 and TRBJ2-5; D is unclear. Trimming cost V 4 bases and J 4 bases, with 4 bases left between them. The CDR3 consists of 11 residues. CDR1 and CDR2 (germline): ENHRY, SYGVKD. Here the CDR3 DNA reads TGTGCCATCAGTGCCGGAGAGACCCAGTACTTC. As protein: CAISAGETQYF.

The table lists this clonotype with many counts. Written as DNA, the CDR3 is TGCAGTGCCCGGAGGGGGGGTCAGCCCCAGCATTTT. The encoded protein is CSARRGGQPQHF. The chain is built from TRBV20-1 and TRBJ1-5; TRBD1 might be the D (6 bases). From germline, CDR1 is DFQATT and CDR2 SNEGSKA (reference sequence). Trimming left V 6 bases short and J 6 bases short, with 12 bases between. The CDR3 has 12 residues.

The V call is TRBV24-1, the J call TRBJ1-2; maybe TRBD1 (5 bases). CDR1 and CDR2 (germline): KGHDR, SFDVKD. V dropped 6 bases and J dropped 6 bases, with 13 bases sitting between them. This CDR3 has 13 amino acids. Here the CDR3 reads CATSRGVSDGYTF. The CDR3 DNA follows: TGTGCCACCAGTCGGGGGGTCTCTGATGGCTACACCTTC.

This clonotype was recorded many times. This chain connects TRBV4-2 to TRBJ1-3; D unclear. Trimming removed 0 bases at V and 7 bases at J, with 10 bases between. Germline V lookup: CDR1 LGHNA, CDR2 YNFKEQ. CDR3 size: 14 residues. The CDR3 sequence: CASSQDRRVNTIYF. The CDR3 nucleotides read TGTGCCAGCAGCCAAGATCGAAGAGTGAACACCATATATTTT.

The CDR3 DNA follows: TGTGCCAGCAGCTATCCGGGCTTAACAGATACGCAGTATTTT. Translating it yields CASSYPGLTDTQYF. The genes are TRBV7-2 and TRBJ2-3, with D unclear. The CDR3 sequence is 14 residues long. CDR1 is SGHTA, CDR2 FQGNSA, per germline. V lost 4 bases and J 3 bases, leaving 11 bases between the germline ends.

Only a few counts were recorded for this clonotype. The rearrangement uses TRBV20-1 and TRBJ1-1; D is perhaps TRBD1 (5 bases). CDR3 length: 14 residues. Germline values: CDR1 DFQATT, CDR2 SNEGSKA (reference sequence). V lost 0 bases and J lost 1, with 9 bases in between. Here the CDR3 DNA reads TGCAGTGCTAGAGATGAGACAGCGAACACTGAAGCTTTCTTT. This translates into CSARDETANTEAFF.

This clonotype was seen only a few times. The chain couples TRBV20-1 to TRBJ1-5; D unclear. V was clipped by 8 bases and J by 0 bases, with 8 bases between them. The CDR3 spans 12 residues. Germline CDR1 reads DFQATT; CDR2 reads SNEGSKA (reference sequence). This CDR3 is CSPKNSNQPQHF. The DNA for the CDR3 is TGCAGTCCTAAGAATAGCAATCAGCCCCAGCATTTT.

This clonotype was recorded a few times. This chain connects TRBV4-2 to TRBJ2-1, with D maybe TRBD2 (7 bases). This CDR3 contains 15 residues. CDR1 LGHNA and CDR2 YNFKEQ come from the germline V gene. V lost 1 base and J 8 bases, leaving 15 bases between the germline ends. The CDR3, as DNA: TGTGCCAGCAGCCAAGCTTGGGAGGGGGGTGATGAGCAGTTCTTC. Translated: CASSQAWEGGDEQFF.

The chain employs TRBV12-3 or TRBV12-4 and TRBJ2-5; possibly TRBD1 or TRBD2 for D (5 bases each). Trimming pared 8 bases from V and 3 bases from J, leaving 10 bases between. The CDR3 is 12 amino acids. Here the CDR3 reads CASSRGEETQYF. The DNA for the CDR3 is TGTGCCAGCTCTAGGGGAGAAGAGACCCAGTACTTC.

This clonotype was seen repeatedly, ten times or more. The V and J genes are TRBV4-1 and TRBJ1-1; D unclear. Trimming took 0 bases from V and 9 from J, leaving 11 bases between them. This CDR3 contains 13 residues. Per the germline V gene, CDR1 is MGHRA and CDR2 is YSYEKL. CDR3 sequence: CASSQETAQKAFF. As DNA, the CDR3 is TGCGCCAGCAGCCAAGAAACGGCCCAAAAAGCTTTCTTT.

The chain couples TRBV11-2 to TRBJ1-6, with 7 bases aligning to TRBD1. In germline, CDR1 is SGHAT, CDR2 FQNNGV. The CDR3 is 15 amino acids. Trimming at V came to 0 bases and at J to 9 bases, leaving 5 bases not matched to a gene. The CDR3 protein is CASSLEGAGGSPLHF. CDR3 in DNA: TGTGCCAGCAGCTTAGAGGGGGCAGGGGGTTCACCCCTCCACTTT.

This CDR3 is CASSSQFPRGSPYEQYF. CDR3 coding DNA: TGTGCCAGCAGCTCCCAATTCCCCCGCGGGAGCCCCTACGAGCAGTACTTC. The rearrangement joins TRBV21-1 to TRBJ2-7; TRBD1, the table's D call, lacks a check against the DNA. TRBV21-1 is a documented pseudogene. This CDR3 is 17 amino acids long.

The chain joins TRBV7-6 to TRBJ2-3; TRBD2 might be the D (5 bases). CDR3 length: 16 residues. V was clipped by 1 base and J by 2 bases, with 13 bases between them. CDR1 and CDR2 (germline): SGHVS, FNYEAQ. CDR3 region: CASSLVSLAVTDTQYF. Written as DNA, the CDR3 is TGTGCCAGCAGCTTAGTCAGCCTAGCTGTCACAGATACGCAGTATTTT.

In its sample, this clonotype was seen many times. This chain connects TRBV20-1 to TRBJ1-2, with 9 bases that match TRBD1. The CDR3 is 13 residues long. CDR1 and CDR2 from the germline V gene are DFQATT and SNEGSKA (reference sequence). V lost 6 bases and J lost 3; bases outside the gene matches: 5. CDR3 DNA: TGCAGTGCGGCACGGGACAGGGACTATGGCTACACCTTC. It encodes CSAARDRDYGYTF.

The genes are TRBV29-1 and TRBJ1-2; perhaps TRBD1 as D (6 bases). Germline V lookup: CDR1 SQVTM, CDR2 ANQGSEA. CDR3 length: 13 residues. The V end lost 4 bases, the J end lost 3 bases, and 12 bases lay between the germline ends. The CDR3 region has the DNA TGCAGCGTTGCTTTTGACAGGTACTATGGCTACACCTTC. Its protein product is CSVAFDRYYGYTF.

This chain connects TRBV20-1 to TRBJ2-5, with a weak D call TRBD1 (5 bases). Looked up from germline, CDR1 is DFQATT and CDR2 is SNEGSKA (reference sequence). V shed 5 bases and J shed 5 bases, with 21 bases lying between them. The CDR3 spans 15 residues. Here the CDR3 reads CSAGKVGHSWETQYF. DNA of the CDR3: TGCAGTGCTGGAAAAGTGGGGCATTCTTGGGAGACCCAGTACTTC.

The V gene is TRBV6-1, the J gene TRBJ2-5; maybe TRBD1 (5 bases). The CDR3 spans 15 residues. Germline loops: CDR1 MNHNS, CDR2 SASEGT. The V end was cut by 4 bases, the J end by 4 bases, with 16 bases between. CDR3 residues: CASSVQGALRETQYF. CDR3 in DNA: TGTGCCAGCAGTGTACAAGGGGCGCTAAGAGAGACCCAGTACTTC.

This clonotype was seen a handful of times. The rearrangement joins TRBV24-1 to TRBJ2-1; TRBD1 matches 12 bases. The ends lost 4 bases at V and 8 bases at J; junction bases unmatched: 8. Germline values: CDR1 KGHDR, CDR2 SFDVKD. The CDR3 is 16 amino acids. The CDR3 nucleotides are TGTGCCACCAGTGACCAGGGACAGGGGGCGCCCTATGAGCAGTTCTTC. Its translation is CATSDQGQGAPYEQFF.